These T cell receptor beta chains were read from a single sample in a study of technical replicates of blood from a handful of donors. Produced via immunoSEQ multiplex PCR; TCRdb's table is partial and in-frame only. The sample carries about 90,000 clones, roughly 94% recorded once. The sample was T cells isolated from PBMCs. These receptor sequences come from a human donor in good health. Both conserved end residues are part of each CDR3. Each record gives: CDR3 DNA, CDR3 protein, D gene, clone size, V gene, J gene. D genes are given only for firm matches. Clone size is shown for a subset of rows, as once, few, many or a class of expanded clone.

DNA: TGTGCCTGGAGTGTACTTCGGGGGACTCACAATCAGCCCCAGCATTTT
CDR3: CAWSVLRGTHNQPQHF
D: .
size: .
V: TRBV30
J: TRBJ1-5

DNA: TGTGCCAGCAGCTTGGGGACAGGGGTAGGCACTGAAGCTTTCTTT
CDR3: CASSLGTGVGTEAFF
D: TRBD1
size: .
V: TRBV5-6
J: TRBJ1-1

DNA: TGCAGTCTGACAGTCGGAAACACCATATATTTT
CDR3: CSLTVGNTIYF
D: .
size: .
V: TRBV20-1
J: TRBJ1-3

DNA: TGCAGCGTTGGACTAGCGGGATACAGCTCCTACAATGAGCAGTTCTTC
CDR3: CSVGLAGYSSYNEQFF
D: TRBD2
size: .
V: TRBV29-1
J: TRBJ2-1

DNA: TGTGCCAGCAGCTTTACCGGACAGTTCACCTACGAGCAGTACTTC
CDR3: CASSFTGQFTYEQYF
D: .
size: .
V: TRBV11-2
J: TRBJ2-7

DNA: TGTGCCAGCTCGCTGCAGGGAATGAACACTGAAGCTTTCTTT
CDR3: CASSLQGMNTEAFF
D: .
size: .
V: TRBV18
J: TRBJ1-1

DNA: TGCGCCAGCAGCCCCCGACTAGACGCCGGGGAGCTGTTTTTT
CDR3: CASSPRLDAGELFF
D: .
size: .
V: TRBV4-1
J: TRBJ2-2

DNA: TGTGCCATCAGTGAAGGACAGGGGGCCTTTGGCTACACCTTC
CDR3: CAISEGQGAFGYTF
D: TRBD1
size: .
V: TRBV10-3
J: TRBJ1-2

DNA: TGTGCCAGCAGCCCTGTTTTAGGGGATAATTCACCCCTCCACTTT
CDR3: CASSPVLGDNSPLHF
D: .
size: few
V: TRBV7-9
J: TRBJ1-6

DNA: TGTGCCAGCAGCTTACAGATCAATAGCCCGGATACGCAGTATTTT
CDR3: CASSLQINSPDTQYF
D: .
size: .
V: TRBV7-2
J: TRBJ2-3

DNA: TGTGCCAGCAGTTACTCCACCCCTGGCGGGGAGACCCAGTACTTC
CDR3: CASSYSTPGGETQYF
D: .
size: .
V: TRBV6-5
J: TRBJ2-5

DNA: TGTGCCAGCAGTAGCATCAGGGCCGGTCGGTACGAGCAGTACTTC
CDR3: CASSSIRAGRYEQYF
D: .
size: .
V: TRBV28
J: TRBJ2-7

DNA: TGTGCCATCATGGACAACTCCTACGAGCAGTACTTC
CDR3: CAIMDNSYEQYF
D: .
size: once
V: TRBV10-3
J: TRBJ2-7

DNA: TGTGCCAGCAGCCCCACGGACGGGGAAGAGACCCAGTACTTC
CDR3: CASSPTDGEETQYF
D: .
size: .
V: TRBV13
J: TRBJ2-5

DNA: TGCGCCAGCAGCTTGTTCGGCCTAGGGGGCACTGAAGCTTTCTTT
CDR3: CASSLFGLGGTEAFF
D: .
size: .
V: TRBV5-1
J: TRBJ1-1

DNA: TGTGCCAGCTACACCCCCCAGAACACTGAAGCTTTCTTT
CDR3: CASYTPQNTEAFF
D: .
size: once
V: TRBV5-4
J: TRBJ1-1

DNA: TGTGCCAGCACCCCCCCAGGGGGAGCGCTCTACAATGAGCAGTTCTTC
CDR3: CASTPPGGALYNEQFF
D: TRBD1
size: .
V: TRBV11-2
J: TRBJ2-1